Reported below is one T cell receptor beta chain. As yet, its antigen is unknown. All the people who gave samples were healthy bone marrow donors. This sample stems from a study of cytomegalovirus exposure and HLA in healthy donors. Trimming cost V 7 bases and J 6 bases; bases outside gene matches: 7. The CDR3 has 14 residues. Germline-derived CDR1 and CDR2 are MNHNS and SASEGT. Overall study findings and caveats: Rates of TCR association differed by HLA locus in a later analysis, with DRB1 highest and HLA-C lowest.

Vbeta (60) and Jbeta (13) primers were used in the PCR. Some clones are missing from TCRdb's copy, which holds only in-frame ones; the method was immunoSEQ multiplex PCR. In the table there are some 87,000 clones, approximately 79% of which are singletons. The sample was PBMCs. The receptor was isolated from a man aged 25 to 40 in good health and CMV-seronegative. This chain uses TRBV6-1 with TRBJ1-2, with 11 nucleotides matching TRBD1. The CDR3 sequence is CASTGGQGGHGYTF. CDR3 nucleotides: TGTGCCAGCACCGGGGGACAGGGGGGCCATGGCTACACCTTC.